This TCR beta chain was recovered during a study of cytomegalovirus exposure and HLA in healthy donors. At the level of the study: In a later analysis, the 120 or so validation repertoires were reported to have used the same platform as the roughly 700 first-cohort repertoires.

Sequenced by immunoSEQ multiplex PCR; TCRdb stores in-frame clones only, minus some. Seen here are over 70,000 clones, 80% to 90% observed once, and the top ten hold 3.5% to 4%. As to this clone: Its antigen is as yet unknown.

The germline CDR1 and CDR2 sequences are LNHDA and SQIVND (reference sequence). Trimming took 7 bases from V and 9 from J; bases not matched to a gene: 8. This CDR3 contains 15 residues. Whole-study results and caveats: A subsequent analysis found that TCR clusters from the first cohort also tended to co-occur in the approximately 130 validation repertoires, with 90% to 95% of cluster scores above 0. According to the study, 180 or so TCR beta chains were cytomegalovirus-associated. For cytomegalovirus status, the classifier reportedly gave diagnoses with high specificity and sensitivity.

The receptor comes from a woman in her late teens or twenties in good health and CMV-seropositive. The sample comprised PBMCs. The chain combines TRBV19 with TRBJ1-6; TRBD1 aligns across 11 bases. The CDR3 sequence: CASTMGQGGGSPLHF. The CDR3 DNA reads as TGTGCCAGTACAATGGGACAGGGGGGAGGTTCACCCCTCCACTTT.